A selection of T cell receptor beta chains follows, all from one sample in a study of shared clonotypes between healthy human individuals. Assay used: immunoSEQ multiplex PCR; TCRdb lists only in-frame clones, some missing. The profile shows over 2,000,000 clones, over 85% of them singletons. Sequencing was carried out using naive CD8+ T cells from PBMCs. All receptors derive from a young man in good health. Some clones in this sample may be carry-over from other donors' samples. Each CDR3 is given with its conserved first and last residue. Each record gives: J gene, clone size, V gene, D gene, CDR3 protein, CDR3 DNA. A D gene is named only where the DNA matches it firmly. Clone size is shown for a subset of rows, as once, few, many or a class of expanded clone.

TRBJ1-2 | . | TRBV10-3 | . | CAISVDSFLSGYTF | TGTGCCATCAGTGTGGACAGTTTTCTGTCTGGCTACACCTTC
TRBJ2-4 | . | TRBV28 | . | CASSPRGAKNIQYF | TGTGCCAGCAGCCCCCGGGGGGCCAAAAACATTCAGTACTTC
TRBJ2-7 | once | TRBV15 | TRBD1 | CATSGRTGSSYEQYF | TGTGCCACCAGCGGCAGGACAGGGAGCTCCTACGAGCAGTACTTC
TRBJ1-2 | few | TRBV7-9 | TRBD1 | CASSYDRDGYTF | TGTGCCAGCAGCTACGACAGGGATGGCTACACCTTC
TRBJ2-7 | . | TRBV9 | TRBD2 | CASSVDGGRIYEQYF | TGTGCCAGCAGCGTAGATGGCGGGAGAATCTACGAGCAGTACTTC
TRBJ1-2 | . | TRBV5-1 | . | CASSLDSGAVRSLGYTF | TGCGCCAGCAGCTTGGATTCTGGGGCGGTCCGATCGTTAGGCTACACCTTC
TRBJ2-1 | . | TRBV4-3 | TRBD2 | CASSQGTGLQYNEQFF | TGCGCCAGCAGCCAAGGGACGGGACTACAATACAATGAGCAGTTCTTC
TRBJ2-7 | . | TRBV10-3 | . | CAITESGRYEQYF | TGTGCCATCACCGAGAGCGGAAGGTACGAGCAGTACTTC
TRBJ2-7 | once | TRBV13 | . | CASSLGLSRGYYEQYF | TGTGCCAGCAGCTTAGGCCTTTCTCGCGGATACTACGAGCAGTACTTC
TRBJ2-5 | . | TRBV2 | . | CASSEAGGLETQYF | TGTGCCAGCAGTGAAGCGGGGGGCCTTGAGACCCAGTACTTC
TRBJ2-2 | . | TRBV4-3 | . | CASSPSGGTGNTGELFF | TGCGCCAGCAGCCCATCCGGGGGGACAGGGAACACCGGGGAGCTGTTTTTT
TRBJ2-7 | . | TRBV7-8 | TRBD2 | CASSLGSGTPYEQYF | TGTGCCAGCAGCTTGGGTAGCGGGACCCCTTACGAGCAGTACTTC
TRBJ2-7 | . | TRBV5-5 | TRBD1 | CASSLLYLDRGSEQYF | TGTGCCAGCAGCTTGCTATACCTGGACAGGGGGAGCGAGCAGTACTTC
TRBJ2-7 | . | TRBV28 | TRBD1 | CASRGTGTYEQYF | TGTGCCAGCCGGGGGACAGGGACCTACGAGCAGTACTTC
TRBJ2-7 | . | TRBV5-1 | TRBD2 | CASSLVVREGSHEQYF | TGCGCCAGCAGCTTGGTTGTGAGGGAGGGCTCCCACGAGCAGTACTTC
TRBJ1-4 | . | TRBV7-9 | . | CASSYYEGDEKLFF | TGTGCCAGCAGCTACTATGAGGGTGATGAAAAACTGTTTTTT
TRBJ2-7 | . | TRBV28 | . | CASSSPYEQYF | TGTGCCAGCAGTTCCCCCTACGAGCAGTACTTC
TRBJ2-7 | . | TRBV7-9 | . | CASSLVWGNEQYF | TGTGCCAGCAGCTTAGTGTGGGGAAACGAGCAGTACTTC
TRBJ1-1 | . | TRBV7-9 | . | CASSLQGMNTEAFF | TGTGCCAGCAGCTTACAGGGTATGAACACTGAAGCTTTCTTT
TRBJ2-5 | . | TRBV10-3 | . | CAISTLGSQETQYF | TGTGCCATCAGCACCCTCGGATCGCAAGAGACCCAGTACTTC
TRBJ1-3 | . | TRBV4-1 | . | CASSQDGSQSSGNTIYF | TGCGCCAGCAGCCAAGATGGGAGCCAGAGCTCTGGAAACACCATATATTTT
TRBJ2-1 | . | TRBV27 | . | CASSPHRRHNEQFF | TGTGCCAGCAGTCCCCACCGACGGCACAATGAGCAGTTCTTC
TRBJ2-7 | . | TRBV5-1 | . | CASSFPRDGQSYEQYF | TGCGCCAGCAGCTTCCCCCGGGACGGTCAATCCTACGAGCAGTACTTC
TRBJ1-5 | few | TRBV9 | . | CASSVGQGDNQPQHF | TGTGCCAGCAGCGTAGGGCAGGGTGACAATCAGCCCCAGCATTTT
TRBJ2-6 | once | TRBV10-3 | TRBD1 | CAIRTGTVPISGANVLTF | TGTGCCATCAGGACCGGGACAGTCCCCATCTCTGGGGCCAACGTCCTGACTTTC
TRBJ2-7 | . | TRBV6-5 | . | CASSYSVTQYEQYF | TGTGCCAGCAGTTACTCGGTCACCCAATACGAGCAGTACTTC
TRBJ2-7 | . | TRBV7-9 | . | CASSPTLSPYEQYF | TGTGCCAGCAGCCCGACCCTGAGCCCCTACGAGCAGTACTTC
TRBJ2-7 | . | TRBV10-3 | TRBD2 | CAISESPSGRNYEQYF | TGTGCCATCAGTGAGTCACCTAGCGGGCGCAACTACGAGCAGTACTTC
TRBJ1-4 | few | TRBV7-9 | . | CASSTRMENEKLFF | TGTGCCAGCAGCACACGGATGGAAAATGAAAAACTGTTTTTT
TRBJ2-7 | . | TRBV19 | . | CASSIVGASHEQYF | TGTGCCAGTAGTATAGTAGGCGCTTCCCACGAGCAGTACTTC
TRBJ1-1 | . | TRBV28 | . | CASSVTRRGLPEAFF | TGTGCCAGCAGCGTTACACGGCGGGGTCTTCCCGAAGCTTTCTTT
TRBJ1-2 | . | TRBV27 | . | CASGEFSYGYTF | TGTGCCAGCGGTGAATTCTCCTATGGCTACACCTTC
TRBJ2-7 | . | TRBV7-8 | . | CASSFSGEQYF | TGTGCCAGCAGCTTTAGTGGCGAGCAGTACTTC
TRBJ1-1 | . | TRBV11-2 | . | CASSLRVEAFF | TGTGCCAGCAGCTTACGGGTTGAAGCTTTCTTT
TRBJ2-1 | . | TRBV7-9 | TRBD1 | CASSPIDRVHNEQFF | TGTGCCAGCAGCCCTATCGACAGGGTCCACAATGAGCAGTTCTTC
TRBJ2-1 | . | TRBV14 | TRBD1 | CASSRTGAPQYEQFF | TGTGCCAGCAGCCGCACAGGGGCGCCACAATATGAGCAGTTCTTC
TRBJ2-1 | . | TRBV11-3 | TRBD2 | CASSLRAGSNNEQFF | TGTGCCAGCAGCTTACGAGCGGGGAGCAACAATGAGCAGTTCTTC
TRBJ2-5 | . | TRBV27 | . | CASSTILQETQYF | TGTGCCAGCAGTACCATCCTCCAAGAGACCCAGTACTTC
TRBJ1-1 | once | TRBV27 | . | CASSLFYTNTEAFF | TGTGCCAGCAGTTTATTCTACACGAACACTGAAGCTTTCTTT
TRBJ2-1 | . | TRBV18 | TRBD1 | CASSHDRDPNEQFF | TGTGCCAGCTCACACGACAGGGATCCCAATGAGCAGTTCTTC
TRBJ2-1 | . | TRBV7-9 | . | CASSLSVNEQFF | TGTGCCAGCAGCTTATCGGTCAATGAGCAGTTCTTC
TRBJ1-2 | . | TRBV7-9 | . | CASSPTGLLDYGYTF | TGTGCCAGCAGCCCGACAGGCCTCCTCGATTATGGCTACACCTTC
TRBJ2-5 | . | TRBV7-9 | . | CASSFGGEETQYF | TGTGCCAGCAGCTTTGGAGGGGAAGAGACCCAGTACTTC
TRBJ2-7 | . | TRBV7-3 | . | CASSRTRGESIEQYF | TGTGCCAGCAGCCGAACCCGCGGGGAATCCATTGAGCAGTACTTC
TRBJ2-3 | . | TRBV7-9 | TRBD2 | CASSLAQRDDTDTQYF | TGTGCCAGCAGCTTAGCGCAGCGGGACGACACAGATACGCAGTATTTT
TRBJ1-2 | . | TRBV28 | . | CASSFRFHGYTF | TGTGCCAGCAGTTTCCGGTTCCATGGCTACACCTTC
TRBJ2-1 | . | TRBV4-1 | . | CASSHPAYNEEQFF | TGCGCCAGCAGCCATCCAGCGTACAATGAAGAGCAGTTCTTC
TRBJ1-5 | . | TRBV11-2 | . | CASSARTDSNQPQHF | TGTGCCAGCAGCGCTAGGACAGATAGCAATCAGCCCCAGCATTTT
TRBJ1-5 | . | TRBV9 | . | CASSVAGGGQPQHF | TGTGCCAGCAGCGTAGCGGGGGGCGGACAGCCCCAGCATTTT
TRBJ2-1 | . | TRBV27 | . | CASSLLGAGRNEQFF | TGTGCCAGCAGTTTATTAGGAGCCGGTCGCAATGAGCAGTTCTTC
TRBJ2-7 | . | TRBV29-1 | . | CSVVGANLNEQYF | TGCAGCGTTGTGGGGGCCAACCTCAACGAGCAGTACTTC
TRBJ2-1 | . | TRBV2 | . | CASREVHEQFF | TGTGCCAGCAGGGAGGTCCATGAGCAGTTCTTC
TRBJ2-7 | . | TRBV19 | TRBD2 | CASSIGTSGSYEQYF | TGTGCCAGTAGTATAGGTACTAGCGGCTCCTACGAGCAGTACTTC
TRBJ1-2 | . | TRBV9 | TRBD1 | CASSVAGGQGAKDGYTF | TGTGCCAGCAGCGTAGCTGGGGGACAGGGGGCCAAGGATGGCTACACCTTC